This TCR beta chain was retrieved from a study of post-analysis software for immune sequencing data. Carried by the TCR beta cDNA libraries were unique molecular identifiers. Input populations of about 0.85 to 11 million T cells gave rise to approximately 500,000 cDNA molecules. TCRdb ran MiXCR on the PCR reads and lists one entry per CDR3 protein. Counted here are fewer than 850,000 distinct CDR3 sequences, around 46% occurring once; the ten biggest clones make up 4.9%. This CDR3 region has 14 residues. Trimming removed 7 bases at V and 3 bases at J, with 13 bases between. Germline CDR1 is SGHNT and CDR2 is YENEEA. About this clonotype itself: Its antigen is unknown.

Regarding the study as a whole: Patients with multiple sclerosis recorded significantly lower normalized Chao1 diversity than controls, the study found. Included in a set of about 5 TRBV segments more frequent in patients than controls were TRBV5-6, TRBV5-1 and TRBV20-1. Co-batched samples clustered tightly together by F measure.

This chain uses TRBV11-3 with TRBJ2-4; no clear D. Sequencing was done on a sample of blood. This TCR derives from a girl under 18 with multiple sclerosis. The CDR3 here is CASTASEDKNIQYF. CDR3 bases: TGTGCCAGCACCGCGTCCGAAGACAAAAACATTCAGTACTTC.